These T cell receptor beta chains were read from a single sample in a study of CD8+ T cells in alopecia areata. Profiling relied on immunoSEQ multiplex PCR, and the TCRdb table lists in-frame clones only, not all of them. The table records 150,000 to 200,000 clones, 53% of them present only once. The sample was CD8+ T cells sorted from blood, taken at week 24, from a patient treated with tofacitinib. The source of these receptors is a human donor with alopecia areata. The CDR3 runs from the conserved cysteine through the conserved F or W. The D gene is left open where the match is weak. Not every row has a clone size; where given, it reads once, few, many or a size class.

j_call | clone_size | v_call | d_call | cdr3_aa | cdr3_nt
TRBJ2-5 | - | TRBV29-1 | - | CSVNPPSAQETQYF | TGCAGCGTTAACCCCCCTAGCGCCCAAGAGACCCAGTACTTC
TRBJ1-1 | - | TRBV30 | - | CAWRPGANTEAFF | TGTGCCTGGCGTCCAGGGGCCAACACTGAAGCTTTCTTT
TRBJ1-2 | few | TRBV27 | - | CASSPEGTNYGYTF | TGTGCCAGCAGCCCAGAGGGGACTAACTATGGCTACACCTTC
TRBJ2-5 | - | TRBV30 | - | CAWSPQEGWSQETQYF | TGTGCCTGGAGTCCCCAGGAGGGATGGAGTCAAGAGACCCAGTACTTC
TRBJ2-7 | - | TRBV12-5 | TRBD1 | CASATGTDEQYF | TGTGCTAGTGCTACCGGGACAGACGAGCAGTACTTC
TRBJ2-4 | - | TRBV13 | - | CASSPRQDGIQYF | TGTGCCAGCAGCCCTCGACAGGATGGCATTCAGTACTTC
TRBJ1-2 | few | TRBV25-1 | - | CASSEYGTAGYTF | TGTGCCAGCAGTGAATATGGGACCGCTGGCTACACCTTC
TRBJ2-2 | - | TRBV30 | - | CAWSAGQNTGELFF | TGTGCCTGGAGTGCGGGACAGAACACCGGGGAGCTGTTTTTT
TRBJ2-1 | - | TRBV30 | - | CAWSVGSSYNEQFF | TGTGCCTGGAGTGTGGGGAGCTCCTACAATGAGCAGTTCTTC
TRBJ2-1 | - | TRBV5-6 | TRBD2 | CASSLGLAGNYNEQFF | TGTGCCAGCAGCTTGGGCCTAGCGGGGAACTACAATGAGCAGTTCTTC
TRBJ1-4 | - | TRBV30 | TRBD1 | CAWSESDRGYRNEKLFF | TGTGCCTGGAGCGAATCGGACAGGGGGTATCGGAATGAAAAACTGTTTTTT
TRBJ2-5 | - | TRBV11-2 | - | CASSSSGQETQYF | TGTGCCAGCAGCTCGAGTGGGCAAGAGACCCAGTACTTC
TRBJ1-2 | - | TRBV19 | - | CASSIIRGSKEGYTF | TGTGCCAGTAGTATAATTCGGGGCTCTAAGGAGGGCTACACCTTC
TRBJ2-3 | - | TRBV5-5 | - | CASSLQGRSTDTQYF | TGTGCCAGCAGCTTGCAGGGCCGGAGCACAGATACGCAGTATTTT
TRBJ2-3 | - | TRBV19 | TRBD2 | CASSSGGADTQYF | TGTGCCAGTAGTAGCGGGGGGGCAGATACGCAGTATTTT
TRBJ2-2 | - | TRBV5-1 | - | CASSLSGELFF | TGCGCCAGCAGCTTGTCCGGGGAGCTGTTTTTT
TRBJ1-1 | - | TRBV6-6 | - | CASGALGNTEAFF | TGTGCCAGCGGCGCCCTGGGGAACACTGAAGCTTTCTTT
TRBJ2-7 | few | TRBV10-3 | TRBD1 | CAISVGQGYSYEQYF | TGTGCCATCAGTGTTGGACAGGGCTACTCCTACGAGCAGTACTTC
TRBJ2-2 | few | TRBV7-9 | - | CASTPPGTGELFF | TGTGCCAGCACCCCCCCAGGGACCGGGGAGCTGTTTTTT
TRBJ2-4 | few | TRBV23-1 | - | CASSPPFCLAKNIQYF | TGCGCCAGCAGTCCTCCGTTCTGCCTAGCCAAAAACATTCAGTACTTC
TRBJ2-3 | - | TRBV29-1 | - | CSVEPRSTGTDTQYF | TGCAGCGTTGAGCCCCGATCCACCGGCACAGATACGCAGTATTTT
TRBJ2-3 | - | TRBV27 | TRBD2 | CASWAGESYTQYF | TGTGCCAGCTGGGCGGGGGAGTCATATACGCAGTATTTT
TRBJ2-1 | - | TRBV7-9 | - | CASSSSTSYNEQFF | TGTGCCAGCAGCTCTTCCACGTCCTACAATGAGCAGTTCTTC
TRBJ1-1 | - | TRBV5-1 | TRBD1 | CASSKGQGMDTEAFF | TGCGCCAGCAGCAAAGGACAGGGAATGGACACTGAAGCTTTCTTT